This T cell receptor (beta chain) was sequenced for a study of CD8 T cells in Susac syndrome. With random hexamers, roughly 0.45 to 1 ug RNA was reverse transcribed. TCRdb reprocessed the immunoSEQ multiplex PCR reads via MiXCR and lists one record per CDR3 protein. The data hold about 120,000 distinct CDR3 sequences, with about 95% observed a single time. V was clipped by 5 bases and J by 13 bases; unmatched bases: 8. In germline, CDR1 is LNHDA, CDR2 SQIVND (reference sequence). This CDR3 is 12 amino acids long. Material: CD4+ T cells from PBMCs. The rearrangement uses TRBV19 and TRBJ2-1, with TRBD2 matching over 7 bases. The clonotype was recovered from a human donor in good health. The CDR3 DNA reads TGTGCCAGTAGTTCCAGCGGGGTTGCACAGTTCTTC. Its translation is CASSSSGVAQFF.